The clone carrying this T cell receptor (beta chain) appeared a few times. This entry belongs to a study of blood T cell repertoires in COVID-19. As for the study in general: Acute and convalescent COVID-19 specimens originated in the United States, Italy and Spain. The cDNA or gDNA used as material had been derived from T cells, B-cell-depleted T cells, or PBMCs.

Sequenced by immunoSEQ multiplex PCR; TCRdb stores in-frame clones only, minus some. The table lists 130,000 to 150,000 clones, 70% to 90% of them singletons. The trim removed 5 bases at V and 3 bases at J, leaving 14 bases unmatched. Germline V gene lookup returns CDR1 MDHEN and CDR2 SYDVKM. This CDR3 comprises 18 residues. Those enrolled in Seattle joined during active infection and were followed longitudinally afterward. V gene TRBV28 combines with J gene TRBJ2-1; 9 bases line up with TRBD2. The sequencing sample was made of peripheral blood. This TCR was recovered from a woman between 55 and 75 years old with COVID-19, enrolled during active disease. DNA for the CDR3: TGTGCCAGCAGTCCGGCCCGGGGAGCGGGGGGTAACTACAATGAGCAGTTCTTC. Protein: CASSPARGAGGNYNEQFF.